Listed here is a single TCR beta chain. Its antigen is as yet unknown. This record belongs to a study of response to subunit inactivated influenza vaccine. Whole-study findings and limits: The authors proposed limited new T cell recruitment per seasonal influenza vaccination.

Each CDR3 protein gets one entry after TCRdb re-called the RT-PCR reads with MiXCR. The sample contains under 550,000 distinct CDR3 sequences, 7.5% to 8.5% of which appear only once. The sample in question was PBMCs from blood, obtained around 25 months after vaccination. This TCR derives from a man between 50 and 70 years old who received an inactivated influenza vaccine.

The CDR3 DNA is TGCAGCGCACAGGGTTCCTCTGGGGCCAACGTCCTGACTTTC. As protein: CSAQGSSGANVLTF. The gene calls are TRBV29-1 and TRBJ2-6, with D maybe TRBD1 (6 bases). CDR1 is SQVTM, CDR2 ANQGSEA, per germline. This CDR3 contains 14 residues. Trimming cost V 7 bases and J 0 bases, with 10 bases left between them.